The clone carrying this T cell receptor (beta chain) was seen more than once but under ten times. The limits of the CDR3 on the DNA are not certain, so only TCRdb's listed CDR3 is given. The source of the sample is a study of identical twins. A single record per CDR3 protein comes from TCRdb applying MiXCR to the 5' RACE reads. In the table there are around 1.7 million distinct CDR3 sequences, less than 40% of which are singletons. The CDR3 is 17 residues long, counting both termini. This sequence was found in a newborn girl in good health. Sequenced sample: cord blood. J is TRBJ2-3 and V is TRBV21-1; TRBD1 reflects the table's D call only, with no check against the DNA. TRBV21-1 is a listed pseudogene. The CDR3 sequence: CASSKWARGSSTDTQYF.